Listed below are T cell receptor beta chains from one sample, sequenced in a study of blood T cells in healthy people across ages. TCRdb redid the calling of the 5' RACE reads with MiXCR, one entry per CDR3 protein. The sample records about 1.7 million distinct CDR3 sequences, 28% being singletons. The sequenced sample was blood. The receptors shown here come from a woman in her twenties or thirties in good health. Each CDR3 is given with its conserved first and last residue.

TRBJ2-5	TRBV5-1	CASTRSQLEETQYF
TRBJ1-6	TRBV28	CASRLDPRSPLHF
TRBJ2-7	TRBV6-2/TRBV6-3	CASSTPGRSYEQYF
TRBJ1-1	TRBV6-1	CASGRGGITEAFF
TRBJ1-4	TRBV12-3/TRBV12-4	CASSLYRSATNAKLFF
TRBJ1-2	TRBV10-3	CAISLRGVDGYTF
TRBJ2-2	TRBV7-9	CASSLRLGTGELFF
.	TRBV20-1	CSANKGGHEQYF
TRBJ1-5	TRBV12-3/TRBV12-4	CASSVTGLNQPQHF
TRBJ2-1	TRBV12-3/TRBV12-4	CASSPMTSGGSSSYNEQFF
TRBJ2-5	TRBV15	CATSLWRETQYF
TRBJ2-7	TRBV27	CASSFFSGTRDEQYF
TRBJ2-5	TRBV27	CASSLGRNRAQYF
TRBJ2-1	TRBV7-2	CASSSNYGSYNEQFF
TRBJ2-3	TRBV28	CASSTNRGTDTQYF
TRBJ1-5	TRBV7-2	CASSFQNQPQHF
TRBJ2-5	TRBV28	CASSPFSGRSYETQYF
TRBJ2-7	TRBV7-6	CASSLNPGTSGRFPYEQYF
TRBJ2-3	TRBV5-1	CASSFGQVADTQYF
TRBJ1-4	TRBV29-1	CSVGTANEKLFF
TRBJ2-7	TRBV20-1	CSASATSGSKWGEQYF
TRBJ2-3	TRBV7-2	CASSRGILARDTQYF
TRBJ2-1	TRBV4-1	CASSQDVAYEQFF
TRBJ2-6	TRBV5-1	CASSPLGRGANVLTF
TRBJ1-2	TRBV12-3/TRBV12-4	CASTPRDYDYTF
TRBJ1-2	TRBV5-5	CASSSPLGTLDYGYTF
TRBJ2-5	TRBV3-1	CASSQDSNRQETQYF
TRBJ1-3	TRBV4-2	CASSQEYRSSGNTIYF
TRBJ2-4	TRBV5-6	CASSPTGQGIQYF
TRBJ1-2	TRBV29-1	CSVEDLRQGNYGYTF
TRBJ1-6	TRBV20-1	CSAPYKNSPLHF
.	TRBV3-1	CASSPGGSVREQYF
TRBJ1-5	TRBV7-9	CASSLGAANQPQHF
TRBJ2-3	TRBV18	CASSVQKNTDTQYF
TRBJ2-4	TRBV10-3	CAISESKGKNIQYF
TRBJ2-2	TRBV28	CASKRGGTGELFF
TRBJ1-2	TRBV5-1	CASSGNYGYTF
TRBJ1-1	TRBV2	CASSEGTGAAWAEAFF
TRBJ2-7	TRBV4-3	CASSQDLASPEQYF
TRBJ2-7	TRBV19	CASSIDGAYEQYF
TRBJ2-1	TRBV12-3/TRBV12-4	CAGTSGRGTQHEQFF
TRBJ2-5	TRBV9	CASSAGGGRQETQYF
TRBJ2-3	TRBV25-1	CASSEYPQGPDTQYF
TRBJ1-1	TRBV3-1	CASREGGTGQQAFF
TRBJ2-7	TRBV27	CASRYRDRPYEQYF
TRBJ1-1	TRBV12-3/TRBV12-4	CASYQLSNRAGVAFF
.	TRBV7-9	CASSLDRMGSETQYF
TRBJ2-1	TRBV19	CASSMTLAGSLSYNVQFF
TRBJ1-5	TRBV7-6	CASSQTSNQPQHF
TRBJ1-1	TRBV20-1	CSARDPPGLSDTEAFF
TRBJ2-5	TRBV4-3	CASSLIGTRGEQYF
TRBJ1-2	TRBV6-1	CVGSEARASYGYTF